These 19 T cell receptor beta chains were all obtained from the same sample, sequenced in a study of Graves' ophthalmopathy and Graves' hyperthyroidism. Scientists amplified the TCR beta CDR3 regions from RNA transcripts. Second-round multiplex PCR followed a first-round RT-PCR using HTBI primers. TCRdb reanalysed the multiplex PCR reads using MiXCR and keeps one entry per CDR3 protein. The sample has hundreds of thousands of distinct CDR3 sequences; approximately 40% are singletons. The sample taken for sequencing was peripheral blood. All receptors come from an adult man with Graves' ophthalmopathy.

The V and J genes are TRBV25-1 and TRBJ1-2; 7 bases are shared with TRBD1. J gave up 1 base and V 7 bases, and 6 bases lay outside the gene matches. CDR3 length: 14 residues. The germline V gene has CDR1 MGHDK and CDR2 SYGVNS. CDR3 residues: CASTGTEINYGYTF. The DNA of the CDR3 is TGTGCCAGCACCGGGACAGAGATTAACTATGGCTACACCTTC.

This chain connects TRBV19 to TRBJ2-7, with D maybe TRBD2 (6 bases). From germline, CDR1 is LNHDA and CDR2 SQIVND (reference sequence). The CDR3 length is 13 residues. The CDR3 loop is CARDGQGGYEQYF. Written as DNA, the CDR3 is TGTGCTAGAGATGGGCAGGGAGGCTACGAGCAGTACTTC.

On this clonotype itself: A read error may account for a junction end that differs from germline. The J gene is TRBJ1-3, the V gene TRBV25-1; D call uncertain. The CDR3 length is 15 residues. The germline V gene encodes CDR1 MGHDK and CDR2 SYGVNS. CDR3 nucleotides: TGCGCCAGCAGTGAAAACCAGTCCTCTGGAAACACCATATATTTT. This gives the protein CASSENQSSGNTIYF.

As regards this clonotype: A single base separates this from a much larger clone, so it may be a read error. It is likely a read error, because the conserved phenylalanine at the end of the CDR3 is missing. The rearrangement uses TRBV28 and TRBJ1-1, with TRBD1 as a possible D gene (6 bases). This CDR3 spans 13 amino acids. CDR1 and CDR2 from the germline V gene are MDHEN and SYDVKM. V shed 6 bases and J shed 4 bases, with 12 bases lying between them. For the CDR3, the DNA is TGTGCCAGCAGACAGGGAGGTAGCACTGAAGCTTTCCTT. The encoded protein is CASRQGGSTEAFL.

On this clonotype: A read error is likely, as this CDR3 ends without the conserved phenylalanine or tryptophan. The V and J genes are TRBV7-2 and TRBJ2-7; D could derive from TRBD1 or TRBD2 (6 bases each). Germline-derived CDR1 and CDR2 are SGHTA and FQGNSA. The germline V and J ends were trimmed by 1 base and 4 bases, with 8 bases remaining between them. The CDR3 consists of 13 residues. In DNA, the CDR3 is TGTGCCAGCAGCTTAGAAGGGGGGTACGAGCAGTACCTC. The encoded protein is CASSLEGGYEQYL.

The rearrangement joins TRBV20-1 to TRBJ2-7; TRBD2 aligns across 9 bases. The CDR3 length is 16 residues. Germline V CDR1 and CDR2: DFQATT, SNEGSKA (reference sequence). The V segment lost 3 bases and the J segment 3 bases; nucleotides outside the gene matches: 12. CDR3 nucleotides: TGCAGTGCTAGTGGCGTTCGCGGGAGGGCCTACTACGAGCAGTACTTC. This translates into CSASGVRGRAYYEQYF.

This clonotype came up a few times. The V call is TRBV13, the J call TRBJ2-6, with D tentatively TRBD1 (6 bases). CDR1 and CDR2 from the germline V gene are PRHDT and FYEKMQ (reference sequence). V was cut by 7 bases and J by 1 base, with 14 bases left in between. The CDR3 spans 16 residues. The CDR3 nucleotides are TGTGCCAGCACGTACAGGGAGTTTTCTGGGGCCAACGTCCTGACTTTC. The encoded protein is CASTYREFSGANVLTF.

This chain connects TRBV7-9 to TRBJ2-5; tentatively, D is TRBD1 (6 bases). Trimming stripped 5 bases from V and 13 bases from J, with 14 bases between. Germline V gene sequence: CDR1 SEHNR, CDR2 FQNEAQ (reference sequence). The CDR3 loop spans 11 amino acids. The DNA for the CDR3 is TGTGCCAGCAGCCCCGGGACATTCTGGTACTTC. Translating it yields CASSPGTFWYF. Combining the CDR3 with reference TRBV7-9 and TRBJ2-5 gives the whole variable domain DTGVSQNPRHKITKRGQNVTFRCDPISEHNRLYWYRQTLGQGPEFLTYFQNEAQLEKSRLLSDRFSAERPKGSFSTLEIQRTEQGDSAMYLCASSPGTFWYFGPGTRLLVL.

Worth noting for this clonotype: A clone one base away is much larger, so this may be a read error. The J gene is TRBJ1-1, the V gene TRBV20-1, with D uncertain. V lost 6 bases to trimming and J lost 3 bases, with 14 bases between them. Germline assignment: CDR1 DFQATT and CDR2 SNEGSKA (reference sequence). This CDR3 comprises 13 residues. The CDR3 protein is CSAYPPGDTEAFF. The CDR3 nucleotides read TGCAGTGCCTATCCTCCTGGGGACACTGAAGCTTTCTTT.

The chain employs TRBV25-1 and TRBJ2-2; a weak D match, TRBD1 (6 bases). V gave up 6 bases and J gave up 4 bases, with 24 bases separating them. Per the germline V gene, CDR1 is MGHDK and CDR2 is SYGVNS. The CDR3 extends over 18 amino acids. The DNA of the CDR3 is TGTGCCAGCAGCCAAGACCCGATCCCGAGGACAGCCACCGGGGAGCTGTTTTTT. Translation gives CASSQDPIPRTATGELFF.

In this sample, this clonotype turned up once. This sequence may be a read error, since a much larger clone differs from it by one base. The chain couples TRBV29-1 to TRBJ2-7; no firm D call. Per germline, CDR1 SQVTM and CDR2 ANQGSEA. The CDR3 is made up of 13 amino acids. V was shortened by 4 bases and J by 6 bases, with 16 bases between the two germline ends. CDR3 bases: TGCAGCGTTGGCACAAAGGATATGAGCGAGCAGTACTTC. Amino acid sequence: CSVGTKDMSEQYF.

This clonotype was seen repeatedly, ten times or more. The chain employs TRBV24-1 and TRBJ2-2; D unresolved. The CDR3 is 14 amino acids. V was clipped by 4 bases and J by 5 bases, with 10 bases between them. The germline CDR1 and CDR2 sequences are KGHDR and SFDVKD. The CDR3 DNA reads TGTGCCACCAGTGAGGGTGGAACGACCGGGGAGCTGTTTTTT. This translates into CATSEGGTTGELFF.

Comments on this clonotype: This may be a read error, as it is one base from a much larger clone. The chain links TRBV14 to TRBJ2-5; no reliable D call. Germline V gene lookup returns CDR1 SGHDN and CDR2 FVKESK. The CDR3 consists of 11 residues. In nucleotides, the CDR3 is TGTGCCAGCAGCAAAGATGAGACCCAGTACTTC. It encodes CASSKDETQYF.

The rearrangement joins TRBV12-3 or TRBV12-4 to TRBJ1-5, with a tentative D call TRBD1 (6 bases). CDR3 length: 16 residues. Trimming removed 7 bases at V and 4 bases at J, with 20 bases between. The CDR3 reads CASTSTGAGSNQPQHF. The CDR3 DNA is TGTGCCAGCACATCGACAGGTGCGGGATCAAATCAGCCCCAGCATTTT.

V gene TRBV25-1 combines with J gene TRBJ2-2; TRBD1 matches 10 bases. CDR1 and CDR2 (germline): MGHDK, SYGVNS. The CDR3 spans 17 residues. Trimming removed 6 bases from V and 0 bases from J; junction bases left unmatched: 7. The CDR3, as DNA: TGTGCCAGCAGCGACGGGACAGGGGACCCGAACACCGGGGAGCTGTTTTTT. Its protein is CASSDGTGDPNTGELFF.

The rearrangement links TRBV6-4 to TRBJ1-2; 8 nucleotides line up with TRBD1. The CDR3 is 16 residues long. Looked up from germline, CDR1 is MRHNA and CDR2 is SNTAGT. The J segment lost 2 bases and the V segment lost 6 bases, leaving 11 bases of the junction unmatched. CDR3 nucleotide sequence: TGTGCCAGCAGAGGAGTAGTCCGACAGGGGAACTATGGCTACACCTTC. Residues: CASRGVVRQGNYGYTF.

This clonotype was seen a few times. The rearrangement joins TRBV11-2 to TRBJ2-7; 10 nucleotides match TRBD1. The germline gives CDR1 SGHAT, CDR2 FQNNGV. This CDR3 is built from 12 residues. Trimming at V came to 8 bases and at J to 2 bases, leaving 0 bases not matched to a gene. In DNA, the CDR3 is TGTGCCAGCGGGACAGGGGCCTACGAGCAGTACTTC. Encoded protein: CASGTGAYEQYF.

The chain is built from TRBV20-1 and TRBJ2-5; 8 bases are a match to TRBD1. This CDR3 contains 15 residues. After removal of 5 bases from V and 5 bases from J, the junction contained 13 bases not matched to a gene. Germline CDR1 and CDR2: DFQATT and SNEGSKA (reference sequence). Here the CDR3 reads CSAQGARGGMETQYF. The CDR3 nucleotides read TGCAGTGCTCAGGGGGCACGAGGAGGGATGGAGACCCAGTACTTC.

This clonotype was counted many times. The CDR3 DNA reads as TGTGCCAGCAGTTCCGCGGGCTCTGGGGCCAACGTCCTGACTTTC. Protein: CASSSAGSGANVLTF. The chain joins TRBV12-3 or TRBV12-4 to TRBJ2-6, with a tentative D call TRBD2 (5 bases). Trimming stripped 4 bases from V and 0 bases from J, with 7 bases between. The CDR3 totals 15 residues.